Included here is one T cell receptor (beta chain) sequence, with context. The sample originates from a study of identical twins. The CDR3 length is 14 residues. V was clipped by 2 bases and J by 5 bases, with 11 bases between them. The germline CDR1 and CDR2 sequences are SGDLS and YYNGEE. TCRdb re-derived calls from the 5' RACE reads in MiXCR, one entry per CDR3 protein. There are 350,000 to 400,000 distinct CDR3 sequences in the sample; 7% to 9.5% occur only once, and over 7% lies in the top ten. This chain links TRBV9 with TRBJ2-1; D is undetermined. Sequenced sample: naive T cells sorted from blood. The clonotype comes from a woman between 45 and 65 years old in good health. CDR3 sequence (DNA): TGTGCCAGCAGCGTCCCCTCTCCAAACAATGAGCAGTTCTTC. Translated: CASSVPSPNNEQFF.